The rows below give T cell receptor beta chains drawn from one sample of a study of T cells in Graves' hyperthyroidism and ophthalmopathy. In TCRdb, the multiplex PCR reads were re-called with MiXCR into one record per CDR3 protein. The data show some 140,000 distinct CDR3 sequences, roughly 23% seen once. Sequencing input: blood. The receptors here all came from a woman aged 45-65 years with Graves' hyperthyroidism that later progressed to Graves' ophthalmopathy. Each CDR3 is given with its conserved first and last residue. A D gene is named only where the DNA matches it firmly. Expanded clones are given a class, and other clones once, few, many or no size at all.

cdr3_nt: TGTGCCAGCAGCCGCAGGACTAGCTTCGAAGAGACCCAGTACTTC; cdr3_aa: CASSRRTSFEETQYF; clone_size: many; v_call: TRBV28; d_call: TRBD2; j_call: TRBJ2-5
cdr3_nt: TGCGCCAGCAGCTTGGCAGGTCCCCGCGAGCAGTACTTC; cdr3_aa: CASSLAGPREQYF; clone_size: many; v_call: TRBV5-1; d_call: NA; j_call: TRBJ2-7
cdr3_nt: TGCACCACAGTAGGGGGACCTGAAGCTTTCTTT; cdr3_aa: CTTVGGPEAFF; clone_size: NA; v_call: TRBV20-1; d_call: NA; j_call: TRBJ1-1
cdr3_nt: TGTGCCAGCAGCTTAAGGGTCCCCACAGTAAGGGGCGGGTCCGTGGGCTACACCTTC; cdr3_aa: CASSLRVPTVRGGSVGYTF; clone_size: few; v_call: TRBV7-8; d_call: NA; j_call: TRBJ1-2
cdr3_nt: TGTGCCAGCAGCTCGGCAGGGGGAGTCTACGAGCAGTACTTC; cdr3_aa: CASSSAGGVYEQYF; clone_size: few; v_call: TRBV7-2; d_call: TRBD1; j_call: TRBJ2-7
cdr3_nt: TGTGCCAGCAGCTTAGAGGGGACTAGCGGGAGACATGAGCAGTTCTTC; cdr3_aa: CASSLEGTSGRHEQFF; clone_size: many; v_call: TRBV7-3; d_call: TRBD2; j_call: TRBJ2-1
cdr3_nt: TGTGCCAGCCGGGGTTTCTCTGGAAACACCATATATTTT; cdr3_aa: CASRGFSGNTIYF; clone_size: few; v_call: TRBV7-8; d_call: NA; j_call: TRBJ1-3
cdr3_nt: TGTGCCAGCAGCCGCTCCGACAGGGGCACTGAAGCTTTCTTT; cdr3_aa: CASSRSDRGTEAFF; clone_size: many; v_call: TRBV3-1; d_call: TRBD1; j_call: TRBJ1-1
cdr3_nt: TGTGCCAGCAGTTTAATTAGCGTGAACACCGGGGAGCTGTTTTTT; cdr3_aa: CASSLISVNTGELFF; clone_size: NA; v_call: TRBV28; d_call: NA; j_call: TRBJ2-2
cdr3_nt: TGTGCCAGCAGCTACCCCGGGAACACTGAAGCTTTCTTT; cdr3_aa: CASSYPGNTEAFF; clone_size: many; v_call: TRBV7-9; d_call: NA; j_call: TRBJ1-1
cdr3_nt: TGTGCCAGCACCTCTTCCACCTACAATGAGCAGTTCTTC; cdr3_aa: CASTSSTYNEQFF; clone_size: few; v_call: TRBV5-6; d_call: NA; j_call: TRBJ2-1
cdr3_nt: TGTGCCAGCAGTCGACAGGCTCTTGAAGCTTTCTTT; cdr3_aa: CASSRQALEAFF; clone_size: NA; v_call: TRBV11-2; d_call: NA; j_call: TRBJ1-1
cdr3_nt: TGCGCCAGCAGCCAAGACCTAGCGGGTAGCTCTGGGGCCAACGTCCTGACTTTC; cdr3_aa: CASSQDLAGSSGANVLTF; clone_size: NA; v_call: TRBV4-1; d_call: TRBD2; j_call: TRBJ2-6
cdr3_nt: TGCAGTGCTAGAGCCCCTAACTCCTACAATGAGCAGTTCTTC; cdr3_aa: CSARAPNSYNEQFF; clone_size: few; v_call: TRBV20-1; d_call: NA; j_call: TRBJ2-1
cdr3_nt: TGCAGTGCTGAAAATAGCGGGAGGCCAAACTACGAGCAGTACTTC; cdr3_aa: CSAENSGRPNYEQYF; clone_size: many; v_call: TRBV20-1; d_call: TRBD2; j_call: TRBJ2-7
cdr3_nt: TGCAGTGCTAGAGAACTTCGAGGGGCAGGGTATGGCTACACCTTC; cdr3_aa: CSARELRGAGYGYTF; clone_size: few; v_call: TRBV20-1; d_call: NA; j_call: TRBJ1-2
cdr3_nt: TGTGCCTGGGGGCCTCCTCTCGTCCCTGAAGCTTTCTTT; cdr3_aa: CAWGPPLVPEAFF; clone_size: NA; v_call: TRBV30; d_call: NA; j_call: TRBJ1-1
cdr3_nt: TGCAGTGCTAGACTTCCAGGGGGGCCCTATGGCTACACCTTC; cdr3_aa: CSARLPGGPYGYTF; clone_size: many; v_call: TRBV20-1; d_call: TRBD1; j_call: TRBJ1-2
cdr3_nt: TGTGCCAGCAGGGAAGATAAGGGACCCTATGTCTCTGGAAACACCATATATTTT; cdr3_aa: CASREDKGPYVSGNTIYF; clone_size: NA; v_call: TRBV6-1; d_call: NA; j_call: TRBJ1-3
cdr3_nt: TGTGCCAGCAGTCGGCACTCTGGAAACACCATATATTTT; cdr3_aa: CASSRHSGNTIYF; clone_size: many; v_call: TRBV28; d_call: NA; j_call: TRBJ1-3
cdr3_nt: TGTGCCAGCTCCCTGGACAGGGCCCTGACTAATGAAAAACTGTTTTTT; cdr3_aa: CASSLDRALTNEKLFF; clone_size: NA; v_call: TRBV18; d_call: TRBD1; j_call: TRBJ1-4